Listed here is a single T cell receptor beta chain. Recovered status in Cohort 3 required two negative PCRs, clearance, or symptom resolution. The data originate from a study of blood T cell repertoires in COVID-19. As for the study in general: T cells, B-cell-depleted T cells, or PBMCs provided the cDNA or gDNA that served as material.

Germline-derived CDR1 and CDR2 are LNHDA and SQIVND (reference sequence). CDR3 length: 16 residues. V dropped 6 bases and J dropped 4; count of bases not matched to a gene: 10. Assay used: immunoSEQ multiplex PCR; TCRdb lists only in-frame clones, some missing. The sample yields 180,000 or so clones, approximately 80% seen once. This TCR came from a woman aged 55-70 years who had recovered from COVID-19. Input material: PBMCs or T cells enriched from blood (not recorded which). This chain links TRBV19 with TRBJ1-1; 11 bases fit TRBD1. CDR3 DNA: TGTGCCAGTAGCCCAACCGGGACAGGGGGGAGCACTGAAGCTTTCTTT. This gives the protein CASSPTGTGGSTEAFF.